The rows below give T cell receptor beta chains drawn from one sample of a study of blood T cell repertoires in COVID-19. This table comes from immunoSEQ multiplex PCR, and its TCRdb copy is limited to in-frame clones, with some not included. The sample consists of 130,000 to 150,000 clones, 70% to 90% of them appearing once. Material for sequencing was peripheral blood. The receptors here all came from a man in his 60s with active or convalescent COVID-19. The CDR3 runs from the conserved cysteine through the conserved F or W. A D gene is named only where the DNA matches it firmly. Size values are once, few and many counts, or a class for expanded clones, and some rows have none.

j_call v_call d_call clone_size cdr3_aa cdr3_nt
TRBJ2-1 TRBV2 TRBD2 few CASSEAGLAGSSYNEQFF TGTGCCAGCAGTGAAGCGGGACTAGCGGGCAGCTCCTACAATGAGCAGTTCTTC
TRBJ2-3 TRBV4-1 . . CASSQLQGITDTQYF TGCGCCAGCAGCCAGCTACAGGGAATCACAGATACGCAGTATTTT
TRBJ2-3 TRBV28 . few CASSLGRDTDTQYF TGTGCCAGCAGTTTAGGCAGGGACACAGATACGCAGTATTTT
TRBJ2-7 TRBV11-2 TRBD1 . CASSRLRGRSYEQYF TGTGCCAGCAGCCGCCTCAGGGGGAGATCCTACGAGCAGTACTTC
TRBJ1-1 TRBV7-2 . . CASRRDTYTEAFF TGTGCCAGCAGAAGGGACACTTACACTGAAGCTTTCTTT
TRBJ2-7 TRBV11-1 TRBD2 . CASSLERGEQYF TGTGCCAGCAGCCTCGAGCGGGGGGAGCAGTACTTC
TRBJ2-7 TRBV6-2/TRBV6-3 TRBD2 . CASSYGTSLGDEQYF TGTGCCAGCAGTTACGGGACTAGCTTGGGCGACGAGCAGTACTTC
TRBJ1-4 TRBV10-3 TRBD1 . CAISESGTGDPNEKLFF TGTGCCATCAGTGAGTCCGGGACAGGGGATCCCAATGAAAAACTGTTTTTT
TRBJ2-1 TRBV12-1 . . CASSPPRLAEYNEQFF TGTGCCAGCAGCCCCCCCCGACTAGCAGAATACAATGAGCAGTTCTTC
TRBJ1-2 TRBV28 . . CASSQSPQGRGYGYTF TGTGCCAGCAGTCAGTCGCCCCAGGGGCGCGGCTATGGCTACACCTTC
TRBJ2-3 TRBV7-2 . . CASSSGSGGDTQYF TGTGCCAGCAGCTCCGGGTCCGGGGGAGATACGCAGTATTTT
TRBJ2-3 TRBV20-1 TRBD2 . CSASVSGSEADTQYF TGCAGTGCTAGTGTTAGCGGGAGTGAAGCAGATACGCAGTATTTT
TRBJ1-5 TRBV19 TRBD1 . CASSRGQGSNQPQHF TGTGCCAGTAGTAGAGGACAGGGGAGCAATCAGCCCCAGCATTTT
TRBJ2-7 TRBV11-2 . . CASSSPIRQGTRYEQYF TGTGCCAGCAGCTCACCAATCCGGCAGGGAACAAGGTACGAGCAGTACTTC
TRBJ1-2 TRBV10-3 TRBD1 . CAISKGQGASYGYTF TGTGCCATTTCCAAGGGACAGGGGGCAAGCTATGGCTACACCTTC
TRBJ1-2 TRBV6-5 TRBD1 . CASTSPDRGIYGYTF TGTGCCAGCACTAGCCCTGACAGGGGCATCTATGGCTACACCTTC
TRBJ2-2 TRBV5-1 TRBD1 . CASSRDRGSTGELFF TGCGCCAGCAGTCGTGACAGGGGAAGCACCGGGGAGCTGTTTTTT
TRBJ2-5 TRBV11-1 . . CASTPGYQETQYF TGTGCCAGCACCCCAGGGTATCAAGAGACCCAGTACTTC
TRBJ2-7 TRBV6-6 TRBD2 . CASSPGLAGSYEQYF TGTGCCAGCAGTCCCGGACTAGCGGGTTCCTACGAGCAGTACTTC
TRBJ2-2 TRBV21-1 . . CASTRQGTNTGELFF TGTGCCAGCACCCGACAGGGTACGAACACCGGGGAGCTGTTTTTT
TRBJ2-3 TRBV5-1 TRBD2 . CASSFGEGAGDTQYF TGCGCCAGCAGCTTCGGGGAGGGAGCGGGGGATACGCAGTATTTT
TRBJ2-1 TRBV11-2 TRBD1 . CASSLVSPRGNEQFF TGTGCCAGCAGCTTAGTATCGCCCAGGGGGAATGAGCAGTTCTTC
TRBJ1-5 TRBV6-5 . . CASSVNVRDQPQHF TGTGCCAGCAGCGTGAACGTGAGGGATCAGCCCCAGCATTTT
TRBJ2-7 TRBV28 . few CATLGERERVLGSYEQYF TGTGCCACCCTCGGTGAGAGGGAGAGGGTGTTAGGGTCCTACGAGCAGTACTTC
TRBJ2-7 TRBV30 TRBD2 . CAWGNGLWKSSGRSEQYF TGTGCCTGGGGTAATGGCCTGTGGAAATCTAGCGGGAGGAGCGAGCAGTACTTC
TRBJ2-1 TRBV5-6 . few CASSYTGWVYNEQFF TGTGCCAGCAGCTACACAGGGTGGGTCTACAATGAGCAGTTCTTC
TRBJ1-6 TRBV7-2 . . CASSLAGQTNSPLHF TGTGCCAGCAGCTTAGCAGGACAGACAAATTCACCCCTCCACTTT
TRBJ2-2 TRBV29-1 . . CSVEFAGELFF TGCAGCGTTGAATTCGCCGGGGAGCTGTTTTTT
TRBJ2-1 TRBV19 TRBD1 . CASSQTGADEQFF TGTGCCAGTAGTCAGACAGGGGCCGATGAGCAGTTCTTC
TRBJ2-2 TRBV4-2 . . CASSQDRGGPKTGELFF TGTGCCAGCAGCCAAGATAGGGGCGGACCGAAGACCGGGGAGCTGTTTTTT
TRBJ1-3 TRBV5-8 . . CASTPRGNTIYF TGTGCCAGCACGCCTCGGGGAAACACCATATATTTT
TRBJ1-4 TRBV9 . . CASSSTYRAGGEKLFF TGTGCCAGCAGCTCAACCTACAGGGCGGGTGGTGAAAAACTGTTTTTT
TRBJ1-3 TRBV3-1/TRBV3-2 . . CASSLGQGRGNTIYF TGTGCCAGCAGCCTGGGGCAGGGGCGAGGAAACACCATATATTTT
TRBJ1-2 TRBV4-1 TRBD1 . CASSQVSRGQLLGYTF TGCGCCAGCAGCCAAGTCTCTAGGGGACAGCTTTTGGGCTACACCTTC
TRBJ2-5 TRBV11-2 TRBD2 . CASSLLAGGQVETQYF TGTGCCAGCAGCTTGCTAGCGGGAGGGCAGGTGGAGACCCAGTACTTC
TRBJ2-5 TRBV5-1 . . CASSSLVHETQYF TGCGCCAGCAGCAGCCTAGTCCACGAGACCCAGTACTTC
TRBJ1-2 TRBV5-1 . . CASSPTLDTLNYGYTF TGCGCCAGCAGCCCTACTCTGGACACCCTTAACTATGGCTACACCTTC
TRBJ2-7 TRBV5-1 TRBD1 . CASSLAPLGQGVIYEQYF TGCGCCAGCAGCTTGGCCCCCCTTGGACAGGGAGTGATATACGAGCAGTACTTC
TRBJ2-1 TRBV5-1 . . CASSLLGRNNEQFF TGCGCCAGCAGCCTCCTGGGGAGAAACAATGAGCAGTTCTTC
TRBJ2-5 TRBV6-5 . . CASSYFFDTSQETQYF TGTGCCAGCAGTTACTTCTTCGACACGAGCCAAGAGACCCAGTACTTC
TRBJ2-5 TRBV11-2 . once CASSFWQDMETQYF TGTGCCAGCAGCTTTTGGCAGGACATGGAGACCCAGTACTTC
TRBJ2-1 TRBV3-1/TRBV3-2 TRBD1 . CASTLDRGNYNEQFF TGTGCCAGCACCCTGGACAGGGGGAATTACAATGAGCAGTTCTTC
TRBJ2-3 TRBV5-1 TRBD2 . CASKRETSAADTQYF TGCGCCAGCAAGAGGGAGACTAGCGCTGCAGATACGCAGTATTTT
TRBJ2-7 TRBV11-2 TRBD2 . CASSLGLAVYEQYF TGTGCCAGCAGCTTAGGACTAGCGGTCTACGAGCAGTACTTC
TRBJ2-6 TRBV9 TRBD1 . CASMRDRSSGANVLTF TGTGCCAGCATGAGGGACAGAAGCTCTGGGGCCAACGTCCTGACTTTC
TRBJ2-5 TRBV19 . . CASREGGVETQYF TGTGCCAGTAGGGAGGGTGGGGTAGAGACCCAGTACTTC
TRBJ2-5 TRBV5-4 . . CASSRRVQGRGETQYF TGTGCCAGCAGCCGAAGGGTCCAGGGTAGGGGGGAGACCCAGTACTTC
TRBJ2-2 TRBV24-1 TRBD2 . CATSAAGEGTGELFF TGTGCCACCAGTGCTGCGGGAGAAGGCACCGGGGAGCTGTTTTTT
TRBJ2-5 TRBV29-1 TRBD2 once CSVEDHISGRGETQYF TGCAGCGTTGAAGATCATATCAGCGGGAGAGGAGAGACCCAGTACTTC
TRBJ1-6 TRBV2 TRBD1 . CASRDTGERNSPLHF TGTGCCAGCAGAGATACAGGGGAACGTAATTCACCCCTCCACTTT
TRBJ1-2 TRBV2 . few CASSGVYGYTF TGTGCCAGCAGTGGAGTCTATGGCTACACCTTC